This passage covers 10 T cell receptor beta chains from one sample sequenced in a study of blood T cell repertoires in COVID-19. Here immunoSEQ multiplex PCR was the method, and the copy in TCRdb shows in-frame clones only, minus some. The sample consists of over 350,000 clones, roughly 89% of them appearing once. Sequenced: PBMCs or T cells enriched from blood (not recorded which). The receptors come from a woman aged 45-60 years who had recovered from COVID-19.

The chain employs TRBV2 and TRBJ2-2; 11 nucleotides line up with TRBD2. The CDR3 covers 16 residues. The junction had 2 bases not matched to a gene; V was cut back by 4 bases and J by 1 base. Germline CDR1 and CDR2: SNHLY and FYNNEI. The CDR3 coding sequence is TGTGCCAGCAGTGGAACTAGCGGGGGGAACACCGGGGAGCTGTTTTTT. Translated: CASSGTSGGNTGELFF.

This chain uses TRBV28 with TRBJ1-1; perhaps TRBD1 as D (6 bases). CDR1 MDHEN and CDR2 SYDVKM come from the germline V gene. V gave up 3 bases and J gave up 0 bases, with 14 bases separating them. This CDR3 comprises 16 residues. Here the CDR3 reads CASSFRGAIMNTEAFF. The DNA of the CDR3 is TGTGCCAGCAGTTTTCGGGGGGCAATCATGAACACTGAAGCTTTCTTT.

The chain recombines TRBV9 with TRBJ2-5, with D uncertain. Trimming pared 1 base from V and 2 bases from J, leaving 9 bases between. The CDR3 spans 14 residues. Germline CDR1 SGDLS, CDR2 YYNGEE. The CDR3 protein is CASSVSQVQETQYF. The CDR3 DNA is TGTGCCAGCAGCGTATCCCAGGTGCAAGAGACCCAGTACTTC.

The chain is built from TRBV2 and TRBJ2-7; D may be TRBD2 (5 bases). Germline V gives CDR1 SNHLY, CDR2 FYNNEI. V was clipped by 4 bases and J by 4 bases, with 8 bases between them. The CDR3 totals 12 residues. The CDR3 nucleotides are TGTGCCAGCAGTGTTCGGGGTTACGAGCAGTACTTC. This gives the protein CASSVRGYEQYF. Together with reference TRBV2 and TRBJ2-7, the CDR3 gives the full variable domain: EPEVTQTPSHQVTQMGQEVILRCVPISNHLYFYWYRQILGQKVEFLVSFYNNEISEKSEIFDDQFSVERPDGSNFTLKIRSTKLEDSAMYFCASSVRGYEQYFGPGTRLTVT.

The rearrangement joins TRBV9 to TRBJ1-1; D possibly corresponds to TRBD1 (6 bases). Per the germline V gene, CDR1 is SGDLS and CDR2 is YYNGEE. The CDR3 runs 16 residues. V shed 0 bases and J shed 0 bases, with 12 bases lying between them. CDR3: CASSVATGSMNTEAFF. The CDR3 nucleotides read TGTGCCAGCAGCGTAGCTACAGGGAGCATGAACACTGAAGCTTTCTTT.

V is TRBV12-3 or TRBV12-4 and J is TRBJ1-2; TRBD1 might be the D (6 bases). This CDR3 contains 11 residues. V lost 4 bases and J lost 12, with 12 bases in between. The CDR3 nucleotides are TGTGCCAGCAGTTCGACAGGAACGAACACCTTC. Amino acids: CASSSTGTNTF.

The rearrangement links TRBV21-1 to TRBJ1-4; TRBD1 is the table's D call and was not checked against the DNA. TRBV21-1 is deemed a pseudogene. This CDR3 comprises 15 residues. CDR3 region: CASSKVQTTNEKLFF. For the CDR3, the DNA is TGTGCCAGCAGCAAAGTGCAGACAACTAATGAAAAACTGTTTTTT.

A note on this clone: This same CDR3 is encoded by further DNA sequences in the sample. The genes are TRBV30 and TRBJ2-3; D is uncertain. The V end was cut by 3 bases, the J end by 5 bases, with 6 bases between. CDR3 length: 11 amino acids. Per the germline V gene, CDR1 is GTSNPN and CDR2 is SVGIG (reference sequence). The CDR3 region has the DNA TGTGCCTGGAGCCCGAGAGATACGCAGTATTTT. It translates to CAWSPRDTQYF.

CDR3 region: CASSIGVSRGETQYF. CDR3 coding DNA: TGTGCCAGTAGTATAGGGGTCTCTCGGGGAGAGACCCAGTACTTC. The V and J genes are TRBV19 and TRBJ2-5, with D maybe TRBD2 (5 bases). Germline CDR1 is LNHDA and CDR2 is SQIVND (reference sequence). The CDR3 is 15 amino acids. With 1 base removed from V and 4 bases from J, the gap between germline ends came to 13 bases.

The chain is built from TRBV9 and TRBJ2-5; tentative D call: TRBD2 (5 bases). This CDR3 region has 13 residues. Trimming took off 3 bases at V and 3 bases at J, with 9 bases between the two ends. Looked up from germline, CDR1 is SGDLS and CDR2 is YYNGEE. CDR3 sequence (DNA): TGTGCCAGCAGCGACATGCGGGAAGAGACCCAGTACTTC. It is translated as CASSDMREETQYF.